The clone carrying this T cell receptor beta chain was seen only a few times. Its antigen is not identified. The tumor samples were collected prior to definitive surgery or chemotherapy. V gave up 0 bases and J gave up 1 base, with 7 bases separating them. The CDR3 has 14 residues. Germline CDR1 is SGHRS and CDR2 is YFSETQ. TCRdb's table, derived via immunoSEQ multiplex PCR, lists solely in-frame clones and lacks some. Altogether 6,000 to 8,000 clones are present, around 72% being singletons, with the ten largest covering around 10%. These data are taken from a study of high-grade serous ovarian cancer treatment subgroups. Study information: Each sample yielded on average around 7,300 unique TCR beta rearrangements from some 15,000 reads. Broader study findings: Spatial context was lost because tumors were sequenced in bulk. CDR1 and CDR2 were left unanalyzed; analyses focused on CDR3. Same-patient tumor repertoires overlapped at roughly 0.095 to 0.8; different patients barely overlapped.

J is TRBJ1-2 and V is TRBV5-1; D ambiguous. The TCR comes from a human donor with high-grade serous ovarian cancer. The sample consisted of tumor tissue. CDR3 DNA sequence: TGCGCCAGCAGCTTGGACGCCCTTAACTATGGCTACACCTTC. Its protein product is CASSLDALNYGYTF.